Following are 24 T cell receptor beta chains from one sample sequenced in a study of T cells in Graves' hyperthyroidism and ophthalmopathy. Researchers took RNA transcripts and amplified the TCR beta CDR3 regions from them. The HTBI primer set drove a first-round RT-PCR of the TCR CDR3. TCRdb passed the multiplex PCR reads through MiXCR, listing each CDR3 protein once. The sample includes almost 600,000 distinct CDR3 sequences, 40% to 55% of them seen just once. Specimen: peripheral blood or thyroid tissue (not recorded which). Every receptor here comes from a woman aged 18-29 years with Graves' hyperthyroidism.

This clonotype appeared many times. The chain employs TRBV24-1 and TRBJ2-2; 7 nucleotides agree with TRBD1. Trimming took 3 bases from V and 4 from J; bases not matched to a gene: 7. CDR3 length: 16 amino acids. From germline, CDR1 is KGHDR and CDR2 SFDVKD. CDR3 in amino acids: CATSDPRQGATGELFF. The CDR3 DNA sequence: TGTGCCACCAGTGATCCACGACAGGGAGCCACCGGGGAGCTGTTTTTT.

This chain uses TRBV15 with TRBJ2-5; TRBD1 aligns across 8 bases. The CDR3 contains 16 residues. Unmatched junction bases numbered 10, after V lost 3 bases and J lost 4 bases. Germline assignment: CDR1 LNHNV and CDR2 YYDKDF (reference sequence). CDR3 nucleotide sequence: TGTGCCACCAGCAGTTACCCGGACAGGGTAGGAGAGACCCAGTACTTC. Translating gives CATSSYPDRVGETQYF.

This clonotype was counted ten times or more. The chain has TRBV10-2 and TRBJ2-7; D may be TRBD2 (6 bases). Germline V lookup: CDR1 WSHSY, CDR2 SAAADI. Trimming took off 2 bases at V and 3 bases at J, with 8 bases between the two ends. CDR3 length equals 13 residues. CDR3 sequence reads: CASSERDFYEQYF. CDR3 nucleotide sequence: TGCGCCAGCAGTGAGAGGGACTTCTACGAGCAGTACTTC.

This chain connects TRBV20-1 to TRBJ2-7, with TRBD2 matching 14 bases. The V and J ends lost 6 bases and 9 bases, in that order; junction bases with no gene match: 10. This CDR3 has 14 amino acids. Germline V CDR1 and CDR2: DFQATT, SNEGSKA (reference sequence). The CDR3 reads CSAGTSGSTDTQYF. CDR3 in DNA: TGCAGTGCCGGGACTAGCGGGAGCACAGATACGCAGTACTTC.

The rearrangement links TRBV5-1 to TRBJ1-1; perhaps TRBD1 as D (5 bases). Trimming took 5 bases from V and 1 from J, leaving 9 bases between them. The CDR3 contains 13 residues. CDR1 is SGHRS and CDR2 is YFSETQ in the germline V gene. The CDR3 is CASRGVGNTEAFF. As DNA, the CDR3 is TGCGCCAGCAGGGGGGTCGGGAACACTGAAGCTTTCTTT. The whole variable domain, filled in from reference TRBV5-1 and TRBJ1-1, reads KAGVTQTPRYLIKTRGQQVTLSCSPISGHRSVSWYQQTPGQGLQFLFEYFSETQRNKGNFPGRFSGRQFSNSRSEMNVSTLELGDSALYLCASRGVGNTEAFFGQGTRLTVV.

The gene calls are TRBV12-3 or TRBV12-4 and TRBJ1-1, with unresolved D. Trimming removed 4 bases from V and 1 base from J, with 13 bases in between. This CDR3 comprises 15 residues. CDR3 coding DNA: TGTGCCAGCAGTTCCCCCAGCGGGCAGAACACTGAAGCTTTCTTT. This translates into CASSSPSGQNTEAFF.

This clonotype appeared many times. V usage is TRBV4-3 and J usage is TRBJ2-6; a weak D match, TRBD1 (7 bases). The CDR3 covers 17 residues. The germline V gene has CDR1 LGHNA and CDR2 YSLEER. V shed 1 base and J shed 2 bases, with 12 bases lying between them. CDR3 sequence (DNA): TGCGCCAGCAGCCAAGTTCAGGGGGGTGCTGGGGCCAACGTCCTGACTTTC. It translates to CASSQVQGGAGANVLTF.

Only a few counts were recorded for this clonotype. CDR3: CAISESSGNTEAFF. CDR3 in DNA: TGTGCCATCTCAGAGAGCTCTGGAAACACTGAAGCTTTCTTT. The chain joins TRBV10-3 to TRBJ1-1; D not resolved. CDR1 and CDR2 (germline): ENHRY, SYGVKD. This CDR3 has 14 residues. V gave up 8 bases and J gave up 2 bases, with 15 bases separating them.

The chain recombines TRBV25-1 with TRBJ1-6, with 10 bases that match TRBD1. Germline values: CDR1 MGHDK, CDR2 SYGVNS. The CDR3 has 13 amino acids. The V gene end was trimmed by 6 bases and the J gene end by 9 bases; junction bases not matched to a gene: 2. Written as DNA, the CDR3 is TGTGCCAGCAGGACAGGGGGCTTTTCACCCCTCCACTTT. Translated: CASRTGGFSPLHF.

This clonotype was counted ten times or more. J is TRBJ1-1 and V is TRBV20-1, with D maybe TRBD1 (5 bases). Germline V gene lookup returns CDR1 DFQATT and CDR2 SNEGSKA (reference sequence). The V end lost 1 base, the J end lost 3 bases, and 6 bases lay between the germline ends. CDR3 length: 12 residues. This CDR3 reads CSARVGDTEAFF. DNA for the CDR3: TGCAGTGCTAGAGTGGGGGACACTGAAGCTTTCTTT.

This clonotype was detected a few times. The rearrangement joins TRBV20-1 to TRBJ2-5; TRBD2 matches 13 bases. V gave up 0 bases and J gave up 3 bases; unmatched junction bases: 1. The CDR3 contains 15 residues. The germline gives CDR1 DFQATT, CDR2 SNEGSKA (reference sequence). The CDR3 reads CSAREGTSGEETQYF. CDR3 DNA sequence: TGCAGTGCTAGAGAAGGGACTAGCGGGGAAGAGACCCAGTACTTC.

This clonotype was recorded many times. The chain links TRBV7-2 to TRBJ2-7; 11 bases are a match to TRBD2. The germline CDR1 and CDR2 sequences are SGHTA and FQGNSA. This CDR3 is 15 amino acids long. The J segment lost 3 bases and the V segment lost 6 bases, leaving 7 bases of the junction unmatched. The CDR3: CASRPKLAGDYEQYF. The DNA for the CDR3 is TGTGCCAGCAGGCCCAAACTAGCGGGAGACTACGAGCAGTACTTC.

The genes are TRBV9 and TRBJ2-7; 7 bases agree with TRBD2. The germline V gene has CDR1 SGDLS and CDR2 YYNGEE. V shed 10 bases and J 4 bases; nucleotides not matched to a gene: 8. This CDR3 comprises 12 residues. CDR3 bases: TGTGCCCTAGAGGGAGGGCGTTACGAGCAGTACTTC. It specifies CALEGGRYEQYF.

This clonotype was seen at least ten times. V and J are TRBV6-2 or TRBV6-3 and TRBJ2-7; D unclear. CDR1 is MNHEY and CDR2 is SVGEGT in the germline V gene. This CDR3 contains 11 residues. With 4 bases removed from V and 6 bases from J, the gap between germline ends came to 7 bases. In DNA form, the CDR3 reads TGTGCCAGCAGTTCTGTCTCCGAGCAGTACTTC. Its protein product is CASSSVSEQYF.

Ten or more counts support this clonotype. The rearrangement uses TRBV20-1 and TRBJ2-7; 11 bases agree with TRBD2. The germline V gene has CDR1 DFQATT and CDR2 SNEGSKA (reference sequence). The CDR3 length is 14 residues. Trimming removed 5 bases from V and 5 bases from J; junction bases left unmatched: 8. The CDR3 nucleotides read TGCAGTGCTTCCCTAGCGGGAGGTAGGGACGAGCAGTACTTC. Translation: CSASLAGGRDEQYF.

This clonotype showed up many times. The chain employs TRBV10-3 and TRBJ2-7; a possible D gene is TRBD2 (10 bases). Trimming removed 6 bases at V and 5 bases at J, with 26 bases between. Germline CDR1 ENHRY, CDR2 SYGVKD. The CDR3 runs to 17 residues. CDR3 loop: CAIRGQGLGTSEHEQYF. The DNA for the CDR3 is TGTGCCATCAGGGGACAGGGTCTAGGGACTAGCGAACACGAGCAGTACTTC.

The V call is TRBV5-1, the J call TRBJ2-7; 10 nucleotides agree with TRBD1. Germline values: CDR1 SGHRS, CDR2 YFSETQ. With V trimmed by 5 bases and J by 2 bases, 7 bases remained unmatched. CDR3 length: 15 amino acids. The CDR3 DNA reads as TGCGCCAGCAGATATGACAGGGGGCCCGCCTACGAGCAGTACTTC. Amino acid sequence: CASRYDRGPAYEQYF.

The CDR3 here is CASRPLAGGGETQYF. The CDR3 nucleotides are TGCGCCAGCAGGCCACTAGCGGGAGGGGGAGAGACCCAGTACTTC. The chain links TRBV5-1 to TRBJ2-5; 13 nucleotides agree with TRBD2. This CDR3 region has 15 residues. Trimming at V came to 5 bases and at J to 4 bases, leaving 5 bases not matched to a gene. Germline V gene lookup returns CDR1 SGHRS and CDR2 YFSETQ.

On this clonotype: A much larger clone differs by one base, so this may be a read error. The V call is TRBV4-1, the J call TRBJ1-3; 9 nucleotides line up with TRBD1. CDR1 and CDR2 (germline): MGHRA, YSYEKL. The CDR3 length is 17 residues. CDR3 nucleotide sequence: TGCGCCAGCAGCCGAGGACAGGGGCCGACCTCTGGAAACACCATATGTTTT. The encoded protein is CASSRGQGPTSGNTICF.

V is TRBV7-9 and J is TRBJ2-1, with 8 bases identical to TRBD2. The J segment lost 0 bases and the V segment lost 3 bases, leaving 7 bases of the junction unmatched. The CDR3 runs 17 residues. Germline V CDR1 and CDR2: SEHNR, FQNEAQ (reference sequence). The CDR3 protein is CASSFTRTSSSYNEQFF. As DNA, the CDR3 is TGTGCCAGCAGCTTTACCAGGACTAGCAGCTCCTACAATGAGCAGTTCTTC.

The sample holds a few counts of this clonotype. J is TRBJ2-2 and V is TRBV5-6; 9 nucleotides agree with TRBD2. The CDR3 has 18 residues. Germline lookup yields CDR1 SGHDT and CDR2 YYEEEE. J was trimmed by 0 bases and V by 4 bases; bases with no gene match: 10. DNA for the CDR3: TGTGCCAGCAGCGGAAAGCGGGAGGTCAACTCGAACACCGGGGAGCTGTTTTTT. Translating gives CASSGKREVNSNTGELFF.

This clonotype was counted ten times or more. The chain couples TRBV7-8 to TRBJ1-1, with no clear D. In germline, CDR1 is SGHVS, CDR2 FQNEAQ. The CDR3 is made up of 13 amino acids. Deletions cut 6 bases from V and 3 bases from J, with 11 bases between. CDR3 amino acids: CASSLRVDTEAFF. CDR3 nucleotide sequence: TGTGCCAGCAGTCTTAGGGTAGACACTGAAGCTTTCTTT.

The V gene is TRBV29-1, the J gene TRBJ1-5; TRBD1 matches at 11 bases. The CDR3 runs to 12 residues. Germline V gives CDR1 SQVTM, CDR2 ANQGSEA. The CDR3 bases are TGCAGTGCAGGACAGGGGGCCCAGCCCCAGCATTTT. Amino acids: CSAGQGAQPQHF. Based on the CDR3 plus reference TRBV29-1 and TRBJ1-5, the full variable domain is SAVISQKPSRDICQRGTSLTIQCQVDSQVTMMFWYRQQPGQSLTLIATANQGSEATYESGFVIDKFPISRPNLTFSTLTVSNMSPEDSSIYLCSAGQGAQPQHFGDGTRLSIL.

Comments on this clonotype: Being one base from a much bigger clone, this may be a read error. This chain connects TRBV29-1 to TRBJ2-2; 11 bases are a match to TRBD2. Germline loops: CDR1 SQVTM, CDR2 ANQGSEA. This CDR3 has 15 amino acids. CDR3 residues: CSVADSGRAGGELSF. The CDR3 DNA follows: TGCAGCGTGGCCGATAGCGGGAGGGCCGGCGGGGAGCTGTCTTTT.